The 24 T cell receptor beta chains below were found in one sample sequenced in a study of T cells in Graves' hyperthyroidism and ophthalmopathy. Researchers amplified the TCR beta CDR3 regions from RNA transcripts. Carried out on the TCR CDR3, a first-round RT-PCR used the HTBI primer set. TCRdb independently ran MiXCR on the multiplex PCR reads; one entry per CDR3 protein. The profile shows hundreds of thousands of distinct CDR3 sequences, 25% of them singletons. The sample was blood. The receptors stem from a man between 45 and 60 years old with Graves' hyperthyroidism.

The chain is built from TRBV5-1 and TRBJ1-2, with D perhaps matching TRBD1 (6 bases). Deletions cut 4 bases from V and 8 bases from J, with 18 bases between. The CDR3 runs to 14 residues. Germline V lookup: CDR1 SGHRS, CDR2 YFSETQ. DNA of the CDR3: TGCGCCAGCAGCCCTGAGGGGGTTGCGTCCGGCTACACCTTC. Translation gives CASSPEGVASGYTF.

Only a few counts were recorded for this clonotype. For the CDR3, the DNA is TGTGCCAGCAGCGGGAGAACAGGGACCTCCCCCCCCTACGAGCAGTACTTC. It is translated as CASSGRTGTSPPYEQYF. V and J are TRBV5-6 and TRBJ2-7; TRBD1 is a possible D gene (6 bases). Germline CDR1 and CDR2: SGHDT and YYEEEE. Trimming cost V 4 bases and J 2 bases, with 22 bases left between them. This CDR3 contains 17 residues.

The rearrangement links TRBV4-1 to TRBJ2-1; D not resolved. Per the germline V gene, CDR1 is MGHRA and CDR2 is YSYEKL. Deletions cut 1 base from V and 8 bases from J, with 9 bases between. The CDR3 extends over 13 amino acids. The CDR3 protein is CASSQGYGDEQFF. The CDR3 nucleotides read TGCGCCAGCAGCCAAGGTTATGGTGATGAGCAGTTCTTC.

This clonotype has only a few counts. The rearrangement uses TRBV3-1 and TRBJ1-4, with 9 bases lining up with TRBD1. The length of the CDR3 is 15 residues. Germline CDR1 is LGHDT and CDR2 is YNNKEL (reference sequence). Losses at the gene ends were 4 bases for V and 8 bases for J; bases not matched to a gene: 8. The DNA of the CDR3 is TGTGCCAGCAGCCTGACCGGGACAGGGAGAGAAAAACTGTTTTTT. As protein: CASSLTGTGREKLFF.

This clonotype was observed a few times. This chain joins TRBV7-2 and TRBJ2-5, with TRBD1 as a possible D gene (6 bases). Germline V gives CDR1 SGHTA, CDR2 FQGNSA. Trimming removed 4 bases at V and 0 bases at J, with 9 bases between. The CDR3 contains 14 residues. CDR3 in amino acids: CASSSGTHQETQYF. CDR3 DNA sequence: TGTGCCAGCAGCTCCGGGACACACCAAGAGACCCAGTACTTC.

This chain uses TRBV2 with TRBJ1-6; D is unclear. The CDR3 is 15 residues long. Germline lookup yields CDR1 SNHLY and CDR2 FYNNEI. The V gene lost 4 bases and the J gene lost 1 base, with 8 bases spanning the gap. The CDR3 loop is CASSVGSSYNSPLHF. As DNA, the CDR3 is TGTGCCAGCAGTGTAGGCAGTTCCTATAATTCACCCCTCCACTTT.

This clonotype was seen many times. This chain connects TRBV12-3 or TRBV12-4 to TRBJ2-3, with 9 bases lining up with TRBD2. The CDR3 covers 14 residues. After removal of 5 bases from V and 6 bases from J, the junction contained 6 bases not matched to a gene. The CDR3 region is CASSPSSGADTQYF. The DNA of the CDR3 is TGTGCCAGCAGTCCGTCTAGCGGGGCCGATACGCAGTATTTT.

This clonotype was observed at least ten times. This chain connects TRBV28 to TRBJ2-7; D is possibly TRBD1 (5 bases). Looked up from germline, CDR1 is MDHEN and CDR2 is SYDVKM. This CDR3 contains 12 residues. V lost 8 bases to trimming and J lost 1 base, with 9 bases between them. CDR3 in amino acids: CASSRQSYEQYF. The CDR3 DNA is TGTGCCAGCTCGAGACAGTCCTACGAGCAGTACTTC.

The gene calls are TRBV9 and TRBJ2-3; D is undetermined. Trimming left V 2 bases short and J 8 bases short, with 18 bases between. This CDR3 contains 15 residues. The germline V gene has CDR1 SGDLS and CDR2 YYNGEE. The DNA for the CDR3 is TGTGCCAGCAGCGTGGCCGTCAGTGCTTCGGTTACGCAGTATTTT. Residues: CASSVAVSASVTQYF.

At least ten counts were recorded for this clonotype. The chain has TRBV28 and TRBJ1-1; TRBD1 is a possible D gene (6 bases). This CDR3 has 15 residues. Germline V gene data show CDR1 as MDHEN and CDR2 as SYDVKM. The ends were cut back, 5 bases at V and 4 bases at J, with 17 bases in the middle. CDR3 amino acids: CASSLRPEGGTEAFF. For the CDR3, the DNA is TGTGCCAGCAGTCTCCGCCCGGAGGGGGGCACTGAAGCTTTCTTT. Complete variable domain (other parts from reference TRBV28 and TRBJ1-1): DVKVTQSSRYLVKRTGEKVFLECVQDMDHENMFWYRQDPGLGLRLIYFSYDVKMKEKGDIPEGYSVSREKKERFSLILESASTNQTSMYLCASSLRPEGGTEAFFGQGTRLTVV.

The V and J genes are TRBV4-1 and TRBJ2-2; 9 nucleotides align to TRBD2. Germline assignment: CDR1 MGHRA and CDR2 YSYEKL. This CDR3 comprises 16 residues. Germline trimming cut 1 base from V and 1 base from J; bases unmatched to any gene: 1. CDR3 sequence reads: CASSQGLAENTGELFF. The CDR3 bases are TGCGCCAGCAGCCAAGGACTAGCGGAGAACACCGGGGAGCTGTTTTTT.

This clonotype was recorded a few times. The gene calls are TRBV20-1 and TRBJ2-5, with D tentatively TRBD2 (5 bases). The CDR3 totals 13 residues. The V and J ends lost 6 bases and 5 bases respectively, with 16 bases between them. Germline loops: CDR1 DFQATT, CDR2 SNEGSKA (reference sequence). CDR3 amino acids: CSAPEGSFETQYF. The CDR3 DNA reads TGCAGTGCCCCTGAGGGTAGCTTTGAGACCCAGTACTTC.

The table lists this clonotype with a few counts. This chain joins TRBV6-2 or TRBV6-3 and TRBJ2-7; 8 bases map to TRBD1. Trimming took 6 bases from V and 5 from J; bases not matched to a gene: 6. The CDR3 spans 13 residues. Per germline, CDR1 MNHEY and CDR2 SVGEGT. The CDR3 coding sequence is TGTGCCAGCAGGCCGACAGGGGATCACGAGCAGTACTTC. This sequence encodes CASRPTGDHEQYF.

This clonotype was seen repeatedly, ten times or more. The chain has TRBV2 and TRBJ1-1, with D unclear. Germline V gene sequence: CDR1 SNHLY, CDR2 FYNNEI. The CDR3 covers 14 residues. Trimming cost V 3 bases and J 0 bases, with 8 bases left between them. The CDR3 is CASSEYGLNTEAFF. The CDR3 DNA reads as TGTGCCAGCAGTGAGTACGGTTTGAACACTGAAGCTTTCTTT. The full variable domain, completed using reference TRBV2 and TRBJ1-1, is EPEVTQTPSHQVTQMGQEVILRCVPISNHLYFYWYRQILGQKVEFLVSFYNNEISEKSEIFDDQFSVERPDGSNFTLKIRSTKLEDSAMYFCASSEYGLNTEAFFGQGTRLTVV.

V usage is TRBV10-3 and J usage is TRBJ2-2, with D possibly being TRBD2 (5 bases). The CDR3 spans 15 residues. V gave up 6 bases and J gave up 2 bases, with 13 bases separating them. Germline V CDR1 and CDR2: ENHRY, SYGVKD. The CDR3 here is CAIRDSPPNTGELFF. The DNA for the CDR3 is TGTGCCATCAGGGACTCCCCCCCTAACACCGGGGAGCTGTTTTTT.

This clonotype was detected many times. The genes are TRBV20-1 and TRBJ2-5; D might be TRBD2 (6 bases). Trimming left V 1 base short and J 5 bases short, with 17 bases between. The CDR3 is made up of 15 amino acids. CDR1 is DFQATT, CDR2 SNEGSKA, per germline (reference sequence). CDR3 amino acids: CSARASTGVRETQYF. CDR3 nucleotide sequence: TGCAGTGCTAGAGCTTCTACGGGAGTGCGGGAGACCCAGTACTTC.

The chain employs TRBV29-1 and TRBJ2-2, with D tentatively TRBD1 (6 bases). Germline values: CDR1 SQVTM, CDR2 ANQGSEA. V was clipped by 2 bases and J by 0 bases, with 10 bases between them. CDR3 length: 15 amino acids. The CDR3 reads CSVERGGSNTGELFF. Written as DNA, the CDR3 is TGCAGCGTTGAACGAGGGGGATCGAACACCGGGGAGCTGTTTTTT.

Points on this clonotype: A read error may produce the germline difference seen at one junction end. The CDR3 protein is CASRIAGGFHEQYF. The CDR3 DNA reads TGTGCCAGTAGGATAGCGGGAGGCTTCCACGAGCAGTACTTC. This chain uses TRBV19 with TRBJ2-7; 10 bases are a match to TRBD2. CDR1 is LNHDA and CDR2 is SQIVND in the germline V gene (reference sequence). This CDR3 comprises 14 residues.

This clonotype was counted between two and nine times. The chain uses TRBV7-9 and TRBJ2-7; 7 bases line up with TRBD1. Germline assignment: CDR1 SEHNR and CDR2 FQNEAQ (reference sequence). The J segment lost 7 bases and the V segment lost 3 bases, leaving 6 bases of the junction unmatched. This CDR3 spans 13 amino acids. CDR3 loop: CASSFPTGVEQYF. CDR3 sequence (DNA): TGTGCCAGCAGCTTTCCCACAGGGGTTGAGCAGTACTTC. Using reference TRBV7-9 and TRBJ2-7 for the parts outside the CDR3, the full variable domain is DTGVSQNPRHKITKRGQNVTFRCDPISEHNRLYWYRQTLGQGPEFLTYFQNEAQLEKSRLLSDRFSAERPKGSFSTLEIQRTEQGDSAMYLCASSFPTGVEQYFGPGTRLTVT.

The chain joins TRBV6-1 to TRBJ2-1, with D possibly matching TRBD1 (5 bases). Germline values: CDR1 MNHNS, CDR2 SASEGT. CDR3 length equals 14 residues. V shed 5 bases and J shed 9 bases, with 17 bases lying between them. The CDR3 region is CASSPEPGHGEQFF. CDR3 DNA: TGTGCCAGCAGTCCAGAGCCAGGGCACGGTGAGCAGTTCTTC.

This clonotype showed up many times. The chain employs TRBV11-2 and TRBJ2-7; 8 nucleotides agree with TRBD1. Germline trimming cut 0 bases from V and 6 bases from J; bases unmatched to any gene: 7. Per germline, CDR1 SGHAT and CDR2 FQNNGV. This CDR3 contains 15 residues. This CDR3 is CASSLDNGQGGEQYF. DNA for the CDR3: TGTGCCAGCAGCTTAGACAACGGACAGGGAGGCGAGCAGTACTTC. Full variable domain (outside the CDR3, taken from reference TRBV11-2 and TRBJ2-7): EAGVAQSPRYKIIEKRQSVAFWCNPISGHATLYWYQQILGQGPKLLIQFQNNGVVDDSQLPKDRFSAERLKGVDSTLKIQPAKLEDSAVYLCASSLDNGQGGEQYFGPGTRLTVT.

In its sample, this clonotype was seen a few times. The chain has TRBV2 and TRBJ2-7, with 9 bases that match TRBD2. V gave up 6 bases and J gave up 2 bases; unmatched junction bases: 8. Germline CDR1 SNHLY, CDR2 FYNNEI. This CDR3 contains 15 residues. CDR3 amino acids: CASRLDSGSTYEQYF. The CDR3 DNA follows: TGTGCCAGCAGGTTGGATAGCGGGAGCACCTACGAGCAGTACTTC.

This clonotype was seen many times. Compared with germline, one end of the junction differs, possibly owing to a read error. This chain connects TRBV18 to TRBJ2-7; 9 nucleotides line up with TRBD1. The germline V gene encodes CDR1 KGHSH and CDR2 LQKENI. The CDR3 is 13 residues long. CDR3 DNA sequence: TGCGCCAGCAGCCCAGGGACAGGGTACGAGCAGTACTTC. It yields the protein CASSPGTGYEQYF. The variable domain in full, completed from reference TRBV18 and TRBJ2-7, reads NAGVMQNPRHLVRRRGQEARLRCSPMKGHSHVYWYRQLPEEGLKFMVYLQKENIIDESGMPKERFSAEFPKEGPSILRIQQVVRGDSAAYFCASSPGTGYEQYFGPGTRLTVT.

In its sample, this clonotype was seen a few times. The chain links TRBV5-1 to TRBJ2-1; D is possibly TRBD2 (7 bases). V dropped 2 bases and J dropped 8 bases, with 14 bases sitting between them. The CDR3 totals 14 residues. Germline V gene data show CDR1 as SGHRS and CDR2 as YFSETQ. CDR3 sequence reads: CASSFIQGGHEQFF. For the CDR3, the DNA is TGCGCCAGCAGCTTTATACAGGGAGGGCATGAGCAGTTCTTC.